This is a list of T cell receptor beta chains from one sample in a study of T cell repertoires in cytomegalovirus infection. Each CDR3 protein is one row after TCRdb ran MiXCR on the reads. The sample has roughly 280,000 distinct CDR3 sequences; around 15% are singletons. The sample taken for sequencing was PBMCs. The receptors derive from a human donor in good health (CMV status not recorded). Some clones in this sample may be carry-over from other donors' samples. The CDR3 runs from the conserved cysteine through the conserved F or W. Fields, in order: V gene, clone size, CDR3 length, J gene, CDR3 protein. Part of the rows lack a size; the others show once, few, many or a class for expanded clones.

TRBV10-3	many	16	TRBJ2-1	CAISDLDSYSYNEQFF
TRBV28	.	15	TRBJ2-5	CASSLWRDTQETQYF
TRBV29-1	.	14	TRBJ2-1	CSVLAGGSYNEQFF
TRBV5-1	few	15	TRBJ2-6	CASSLERVGANVLTF
TRBV10-3	many	13	TRBJ1-1	CAISDGALHEAFF
TRBV7-9	many	13	TRBJ1-5	CASSLTGNQPQHF
TRBV20-1	many	13	TRBJ2-7	CSARLAGVYEQYF
TRBV7-2	many	14	TRBJ2-6	CATASGAGANVLTF
TRBV20-1	.	14	TRBJ2-7	CSAHDRGGSYEQYF
TRBV20-1	many	15	TRBJ2-1	CSAQGLLAGINEQFF
TRBV4-1	.	18	TRBJ2-7	CASSPEPGVAGDFYEQYF
TRBV7-2	many	14	TRBJ2-7	CASSLGAGVYEQYF
TRBV20-1	.	15	TRBJ2-5	CSASGSASGYETQYF
TRBV6-2/TRBV6-3	.	15	TRBJ1-6	CASSQAEEGTSPLHF
TRBV9	many	16	TRBJ1-3	CASGRAQAWSGNTIYF
TRBV4-1	.	19	TRBJ2-7	CASSHGESLGLARDYEQYF
TRBV20-1	.	12	TRBJ1-1	CSATTPLTEAFF
TRBV20-1	.	15	TRBJ2-3	CSASSGRRGTDTQYF
TRBV7-2	many	13	TRBJ1-1	CASSWEEGTEAFF
TRBV14	.	15	TRBJ2-5	CASSHLNEAQETQYF
TRBV14	many	12	TRBJ1-1	CASSQVGTEAFF
TRBV4-3	.	14	TRBJ2-3	CASSPTGITDTQYF
TRBV4-3	few	14	TRBJ2-5	CASSQDPSRETQYF
TRBV5-1	few	14	TRBJ1-1	CASKVDSVNTEAFF
TRBV19	many	13	TRBJ2-1	CATSTGAYNEQFF
TRBV20-1	few	12	TRBJ1-5	CSARTVNQPQHF
TRBV7-3	many	13	TRBJ1-2	CASSLGAGSGYTF
TRBV6-5	once	17	TRBJ1-1	CASSLNGMRGRGTEAFF
TRBV28	.	16	TRBJ1-6	CASSLRGLTDNSPLHF
TRBV27	many	16	TRBJ2-3	CASSLSRGVSSDTQYF
TRBV19	few	13	TRBJ2-5	CASTGGLWETQYF
TRBV20-1	few	13	TRBJ1-5	CSARDDPYQPQHF
TRBV29-1	.	12	TRBJ1-1	CSAAGGGTEAFF
TRBV11-2	many	17	TRBJ2-3	CASSLLGRSRATDTQYF
TRBV7-2	many	16	TRBJ1-4	CASSPRTGVANEKLFF
TRBV6-6	.	15	TRBJ1-5	CASTTDRASNQPQHF
TRBV7-6	many	17	TRBJ2-6	CASSLRQGSSGANVLTF
TRBV7-9	many	15	TRBJ1-4	CASSSKDLRAEKLFF